This T cell receptor (beta chain) was obtained from a study of human T cells and chemical hapten exposure. About the study: The patch tests put 0.01% DPC on the skin of the upper back and were read 6 days later. Findings and caveats of the study: Counts of expanded TCRs (at PT1) showed a positive correlation with patch test score.

As the library was built, unique molecular identifiers were attached to individual cDNA molecules. Each CDR3 protein is one row after TCRdb ran MiXCR on the RACE reads. There are under 300,000 distinct CDR3 sequences in the sample; 7.7% occur only once, and 0.9% to 1.5% lies in the top ten. This clonotype was counted many times. Its specificity is unknown. The time point denotes: pre-sensitization, week 0. Sample treatment: therapeutic diphenylcyclopropenone sensitization with weekly scalp DPC. It was unfractionated whole blood from which total RNA was extracted. This TCR derives from a young man with alopecia areata. Some clones in this sample may be carry-over from other donors' samples. The sample here was whole blood, taken in connection with sensitization to the hapten diphenylcyclopropenone (DPC).

As DNA, the CDR3 is TGCGCCAGCAGCCGGGGACTAGCGGGGGGCTCGAACACCGGGGAGCTGTTTTTT. As protein: CASSRGLAGGSNTGELFF. The J gene is TRBJ2-2, the V gene TRBV4-3, with 15 nucleotides matching TRBD2. V gave up 4 bases and J gave up 0 bases; unmatched junction bases: 3. The CDR3 extends over 18 amino acids. Germline loops: CDR1 LGHNA, CDR2 YSLEER.